One and the same sample provided the 13 T cell receptor beta chains below, sequenced in a study of CD8+CD57+ T cells in acquired aplastic anemia. Genomic DNA, the template, was used for profiling of the TCR beta VDJ and CDR3. A single record per CDR3 protein comes from TCRdb applying MiXCR to the reads. The sample has about 150,000 distinct CDR3 sequences, roughly 50% seen once. Sequencing was done on patients that had shown CD8+CD57+ cell expansion by flow cytometry. Sequencing input: sorted CD4+, CD8+, or CD8+CD57+ T cells (not recorded which) from PBMCs. The receptors were sampled from a human donor with aplastic anemia.

Regarding this clonotype: Sequence at one end of the junction differs from germline and may be a read error. This sequence joins TRBV24-1 and TRBJ1-1; no firm D call. The V gene's germline CDR1 is KGHDR and CDR2 SFDVKD. The CDR3 contains 12 residues. The DNA for the CDR3 is TGTGCCGCCAGTGATGGGGACACTGAAGCTTTCTTT. Protein product: CAASDGDTEAFF.

The CDR3 DNA follows: TGTGCCAGCAGGCTCTCTATAGGCAATGAGCAGTTCTTC. Translation gives CASRLSIGNEQFF. The chain carries TRBV6-1 and TRBJ2-1; no firm D call. V was pared by 6 bases and J by 6 bases, with 12 bases between. The V gene's germline CDR1 is MNHNS and CDR2 SASEGT. The CDR3 is 13 amino acids.

Concerning this clonotype itself: This may come from a read error, since a much larger clone is one base off. This CDR3 fails to terminate in the conserved phenylalanine or tryptophan, so it likely reflects a read error. The chain uses TRBV20-1 and TRBJ1-5, with a weak D call TRBD1 (5 bases). The CDR3 runs to 15 residues. Trimming took off 1 base at V and 9 bases at J, with 19 bases between the two ends. Germline V lookup: CDR1 DFQATT, CDR2 SNEGSKA (reference sequence). Here the CDR3 DNA reads TGCAGTGCTAGAGCCTCGCGGGACCCCCGTGGGCCCCAGCATCTT. Its translation: CSARASRDPRGPQHL.

V is TRBV4-2 and J is TRBJ2-3; 10 bases line up with TRBD2. Germline-derived CDR1 and CDR2 are LGHNA and YNFKEQ. The CDR3 has 17 amino acids. Trimming at V came to 2 bases and at J to 2 bases, leaving 7 bases not matched to a gene. In nucleotides, the CDR3 is TGTGCCAGCAGCCAACAAAAACTAGCGGGGTACACAGATACGCAGTATTTT. Its protein is CASSQQKLAGYTDTQYF.

The chain joins TRBV20-1 to TRBJ2-1; D is perhaps TRBD2 (5 bases). This CDR3 is 16 amino acids long. Germline V gene data show CDR1 as DFQATT and CDR2 as SNEGSKA (reference sequence). V was shortened by 0 bases and J by 7 bases, with 19 bases between the two germline ends. CDR3 loop: CSARDGETPTRNEQFF. The CDR3 DNA reads as TGCAGTGCTAGAGATGGGGAGACCCCTACGAGAAATGAGCAGTTCTTC.

This clonotype showed up just once. J is TRBJ1-2 and V is TRBV29-1; 7 nucleotides match TRBD1. The germline V gene has CDR1 SQVTM and CDR2 ANQGSEA. The V and J ends lost 7 bases and 1 base, in that order; junction bases with no gene match: 6. The CDR3 loop spans 13 amino acids. The CDR3 spells CSAGQAYNYGYTF. The DNA of the CDR3 is TGCAGCGCTGGACAGGCGTATAACTATGGCTACACCTTC. Together with reference TRBV29-1 and TRBJ1-2, the CDR3 gives the full variable domain: SAVISQKPSRDICQRGTSLTIQCQVDSQVTMMFWYRQQPGQSLTLIATANQGSEATYESGFVIDKFPISRPNLTFSTLTVSNMSPEDSSIYLCSAGQAYNYGYTFGSGTRLTVV.

In this sample, this clonotype turned up a few times. The chain recombines TRBV7-9 with TRBJ1-6; D unclear. The CDR3 length is 13 residues. Germline V gives CDR1 SEHNR, CDR2 FQNEAQ (reference sequence). The V and J ends lost 2 bases and 7 bases respectively, with 6 bases between them. The CDR3 DNA is TGTGCCAGCAGCTTAAAGGGCAATTCACCCCTCCACTTT. This gives the protein CASSLKGNSPLHF.

CDR3 sequence reads: CATGGHMNTEAFF. In DNA form, the CDR3 reads TGTGCCACCGGTGGCCACATGAACACTGAAGCTTTCTTT. This chain joins TRBV7-9 and TRBJ1-1; D unresolved. Trimming took off 10 bases at V and 0 bases at J, with 12 bases between the two ends. Germline CDR1 is SEHNR and CDR2 is FQNEAQ (reference sequence). The CDR3 loop spans 13 amino acids.

The chain joins TRBV11-1 to TRBJ1-2; the D is unclear. The V gene's germline CDR1 is SGHAT and CDR2 FQDESV (reference sequence). The V and J ends lost 1 base and 5 bases respectively, with 14 bases between them. This CDR3 is built from 15 residues. The CDR3 loop is CASSLEGGLPYGYTF. The CDR3 region has the DNA TGTGCCAGCAGCTTAGAGGGTGGGTTGCCTTATGGCTACACCTTC.

This clonotype was detected a few times. CDR3 sequence: CASSLGYPYEQYF. The CDR3 coding sequence is TGTGCCAGCAGTTTAGGTTACCCCTACGAGCAGTACTTC. The V call is TRBV28, the J call TRBJ2-7, with no clear D. Looked up from germline, CDR1 is MDHEN and CDR2 is SYDVKM. The CDR3 has 13 residues. The V and J ends lost 2 bases and 2 bases respectively, with 7 bases between them.

This clonotype was counted at least ten times. The gene calls are TRBV19 and TRBJ2-3; the D is unclear. V dropped 11 bases and J dropped 1 base, with 7 bases sitting between them. Germline V gene lookup returns CDR1 LNHDA and CDR2 SQIVND (reference sequence). The CDR3 spans 11 residues. The CDR3 loop reads CASRGTDTQYF. The CDR3, as DNA: TGTGCCTCAAGGGGCACAGATACGCAGTATTTT.

This clonotype was recorded many times. The V and J genes are TRBV24-1 and TRBJ1-2; 8 nucleotides line up with TRBD1. CDR3 size: 14 residues. With 3 bases clipped from V and 4 bases from J, the junction kept 3 bases outside the gene matches. CDR1 is KGHDR, CDR2 SFDVKD, per germline. CDR3 sequence reads: CATSDPGGSYGYTF. The DNA of the CDR3 is TGTGCCACCAGTGATCCAGGGGGCAGCTATGGCTACACCTTC.

This chain links TRBV6-1 with TRBJ2-7; 9 bases line up with TRBD1. Losses at the gene ends were 6 bases for V and 1 base for J; bases not matched to a gene: 7. The germline V gene has CDR1 MNHNS and CDR2 SASEGT. The CDR3 covers 15 residues. Written as DNA, the CDR3 is TGTGCCAGCAGATTCCCGGGACAGGGATCCTACGAGCAGTACTTC. Protein product: CASRFPGQGSYEQYF.